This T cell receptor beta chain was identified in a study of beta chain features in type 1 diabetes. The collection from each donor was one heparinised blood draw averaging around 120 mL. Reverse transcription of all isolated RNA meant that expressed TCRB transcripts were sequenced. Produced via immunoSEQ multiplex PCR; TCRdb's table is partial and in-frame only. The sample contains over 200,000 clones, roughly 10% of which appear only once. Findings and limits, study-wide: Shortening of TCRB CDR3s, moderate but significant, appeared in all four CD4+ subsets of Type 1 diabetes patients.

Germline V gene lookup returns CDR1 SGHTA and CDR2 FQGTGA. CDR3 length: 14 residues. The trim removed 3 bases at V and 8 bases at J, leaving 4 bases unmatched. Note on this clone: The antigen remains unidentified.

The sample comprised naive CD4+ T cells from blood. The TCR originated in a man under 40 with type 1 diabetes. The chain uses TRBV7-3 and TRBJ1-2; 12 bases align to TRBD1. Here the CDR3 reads CASSLGQGAGGYTF. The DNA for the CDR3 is TGTGCCAGCAGCTTGGGACAGGGGGCAGGAGGCTACACCTTC.